This T cell receptor beta chain was identified in a study of T cells in Graves' hyperthyroidism and ophthalmopathy. Turning to the study itself: Peripheral blood draws took place at initial diagnosis, ahead of any treatment.

Absence of ophthalmopathy progression within 18 months defined stable Graves' hyperthyroidism. Any patient presenting with uncontrolled infection, other autoimmune disease, pregnancy or lactation was left out. Between the trimmed V and J ends, which lost 1 base and 1 base, there was a span of 11 bases. The CDR3 is made up of 15 amino acids. Germline V lookup: CDR1 SGHTA, CDR2 FQGNSA. Researchers took RNA transcripts and amplified the TCR beta CDR3 regions from them. Initially, a first-round RT-PCR of the TCR CDR3 employed the HTBI primer set. MiXCR, applied by TCRdb to the multiplex PCR reads, yields one record per CDR3 protein. The sample shows a few hundred thousand distinct CDR3 sequences, 14% to 15% of them seen only once. The sample holds a few counts of this clonotype.

The TCR originated in a woman aged 25 to 39 with Graves' hyperthyroidism. The rearrangement uses TRBV7-2 and TRBJ2-7; D ambiguous. The source material was blood. CDR3 region: CASSLGGIASYEQYF. As DNA, the CDR3 is TGTGCCAGCAGCTTAGGGGGAATCGCATCCTACGAGCAGTACTTC.